This entry describes one T cell receptor (beta chain). What it recognizes is unknown. The read ends 3 residues before the CDR3 terminus; that terminus is restored from the germline J gene. Trimming took 0 bases from V and 6 from J; bases not matched to a gene: 4. The CDR3 is made up of 13 amino acids. CDR1 and CDR2 (germline): GTSNPN, SVGIG (reference sequence). MY09/MY11 PCR detected cervical HPV DNA; dot-blot assigned genotypes. This sample was taken from a study of T cells in women clearing cervical HPV infection. Findings and limits, study-wide: T-cell numbers per sample were unknown and may explain richness differences.

Data came from immunoSEQ multiplex PCR; TCRdb stores just in-frame clones and leaves some out. The listing records under 45,000 clones. This rearrangement joins TRBV30 to TRBJ1-2; TRBD1 matches at 7 bases. The material sequenced was blood buffy coat. The source of this sequence is a woman between 18 and 75 years old with a cervical HPV16 infection that either progressed to CIN3+ or cleared (not recorded which). CDR3 protein: CAWSVDRVDGYTF. The part of the CDR3 DNA that was read is TGTGCCTGGAGTGTTGACAGGGTAGATGGC.